This T cell receptor beta chain was retrieved from a study of cytomegalovirus exposure and HLA in healthy donors. Vbeta (60) and Jbeta (13) primers were used in the PCR. The method was immunoSEQ multiplex PCR; TCRdb's version includes in-frame clones alone and lacks a portion of them. This table holds tens of thousands of clones, roughly 80% found once. Study conclusions and caveats: An ancestry cluster, one associated with Asian ancestry, reportedly showed fewer N-insertions than the 666-donor mean in a later analysis. Presence/absence analyses assumed roughly uniform sequencing depth across donors. TCR beta chains associated with HLA were, in a later analysis, more clonally expanded than equally common others.

As for this clone: Its target is unknown.

CDR3 length equals 14 residues. The V end was cut by 3 bases, the J end by 2 bases, with 11 bases between. Per germline, CDR1 SEHNR and CDR2 FQNEAQ (reference sequence). The sample taken for sequencing was PBMCs. The clonotype comes from a woman in her twenties or thirties in good health and CMV-seronegative. J is TRBJ2-7 and V is TRBV7-9; D is undetermined. For the CDR3, the DNA is TGTGCCAGCAGCTTGCAGTCTCAACCCTACGAGCAGTACTTC. This codes for CASSLQSQPYEQYF.